This T cell receptor beta chain was captured by sequencing in a study of blood T cell repertoires in COVID-19. Per the authors' pipeline: Amplifying reference gene primers gave estimates of nucleated cell counts. The assay was immunoSEQ multiplex PCR, and TCRdb's table has in-frame clones only and misses some. That table gives V, J and clone size, and the DNA gave D and trimming. The sample lists under 300,000 clones, around 85% seen once, with roughly 12% in the top ten. The clonotype originates from a woman in her twenties or thirties with COVID-19, enrolled during active disease. The sample comprised peripheral blood.

CDR3 bases: TGTGCCAGCAGCTTCGGCGGGGCCGCAGAGACCCAGTACTTC. Protein: CASSFGGAAETQYF. This sequence joins TRBV5-4 and TRBJ2-5; perhaps TRBD2 as D (6 bases). In germline, CDR1 is SGHNT, CDR2 YYREEE (reference sequence). V lost 2 bases, J lost 4 bases, and 12 bases lay in between. There are 14 residues in the CDR3. The complete variable domain, with remaining parts taken from reference TRBV5-4 and TRBJ2-5, reads ETGVTQSPTHLIKTRGQQVTLRCSSQSGHNTVSWYQQALGQGPQFIFQYYREEENGRGNFPPRFSGLQFPNYSSELNVNALELDDSALYLCASSFGGAAETQYFGPGTRLLVL.